The clone carrying this T cell receptor beta chain has ten or more counts. The data were taken from a study of T-cell reconstitution after alpha-beta-depleted transplantation in children. Preparing the TCRbeta library involved the use of unique molecular identifiers. Using its own MiXCR run on the PCR reads, TCRdb lists one record per CDR3 protein. This table has almost 500,000 distinct CDR3 sequences, roughly 10% appearing once. This CDR3 has 15 amino acids. Per the germline V gene, CDR1 is SGHAT and CDR2 is FQNNGV. The V end lost 0 bases, the J end lost 3 bases, and 12 bases lay between the germline ends.

The rearrangement joins TRBV11-2 to TRBJ2-7; D gene ambiguous. The sequencing used PBMCs, collected before TCRalphabeta/CD19-depleted stem cell transplant. The sequence was obtained from a child under 10 years old with inherited bone marrow failure, due to receive a stem cell transplant. The CDR3 DNA is TGTGCCAGCAGCTTAGAAGCGCCTACTATCTACGAGCAGTACTTC. Its protein product is CASSLEAPTIYEQYF.